A selection of T cell receptor beta chains follows, all from one sample in a study of cytomegalovirus exposure and HLA in healthy donors. Generated by immunoSEQ multiplex PCR, the TCRdb table keeps only in-frame clones and is missing some. The sample comprises about 180,000 clones, roughly 84% of which are singletons, and 0.95% to 1.5% rests with the top ten. The source material was PBMCs. These receptors came from a boy younger than 10 in good health and CMV-seronegative. Both conserved end residues are part of each CDR3. Each record gives: J gene, V gene, D gene, clone size, CDR3 DNA, CDR3 protein. The D gene is left open where the match is weak. Some rows have no size entry. The others give once, few or many, or a class for an expanded clone.

J gene: TRBJ2-7; V gene: TRBV12-5; D gene: TRBD2; clone size: .; CDR3 DNA: TGTGCTAGTGGGGGACTAGCGGGAAACTACGAGCAGTACTTC; CDR3 protein: CASGGLAGNYEQYF
J gene: TRBJ1-2; V gene: TRBV25-1; D gene: .; clone size: .; CDR3 DNA: TGTGCCAGCAGTCAAGACGCGCGACTCTATGGCTACACCTTC; CDR3 protein: CASSQDARLYGYTF
J gene: TRBJ2-2; V gene: TRBV19; D gene: .; clone size: few; CDR3 DNA: TGTGCCAGTAGAAGGACAGAGATAAACACCGGGGAGCTGTTTTTT; CDR3 protein: CASRRTEINTGELFF
J gene: TRBJ2-1; V gene: TRBV28; D gene: TRBD2; clone size: .; CDR3 DNA: TGTGCCAGCAGCCTCCGGGAAACTAGCGGGAGGAGGGGTGAGCAGTTCTTC; CDR3 protein: CASSLRETSGRRGEQFF
J gene: TRBJ2-2; V gene: TRBV5-6; D gene: TRBD2; clone size: .; CDR3 DNA: TGTGCCAGCAGCACACTGGGACTAGCGGGAGGCACCGGGGAGCTGTTTTTT; CDR3 protein: CASSTLGLAGGTGELFF
J gene: TRBJ2-7; V gene: TRBV11-3; D gene: .; clone size: once; CDR3 DNA: TGTGCCAGCAGCTTAGTAAGCAGGGGCGAGCAGTACTTC; CDR3 protein: CASSLVSRGEQYF
J gene: TRBJ1-1; V gene: TRBV5-5; D gene: .; clone size: .; CDR3 DNA: TGTGCCAGCGAGAGGCTAATGAACACTGAAGCTTTCTTT; CDR3 protein: CASERLMNTEAFF
J gene: TRBJ1-1; V gene: TRBV10-3; D gene: TRBD1; clone size: few; CDR3 DNA: TGTGCCATCAGGGCCGACAGGGCGAACACTGAAGCTTTCTTT; CDR3 protein: CAIRADRANTEAFF
J gene: TRBJ1-1; V gene: TRBV5-5; D gene: .; clone size: .; CDR3 DNA: TGTGCCAGCAGCTTGAGCGCTGGGAACACTGAAGCTTTCTTT; CDR3 protein: CASSLSAGNTEAFF
J gene: TRBJ1-3; V gene: TRBV30; D gene: .; clone size: .; CDR3 DNA: TGTGCCTGGAGTGTCGACAGAGGAAACACCATATATTTT; CDR3 protein: CAWSVDRGNTIYF
J gene: TRBJ1-1; V gene: TRBV19; D gene: .; clone size: .; CDR3 DNA: TGTGCCAGTAGTCCAACGACGACAGGAATGAACACTGAAGCTTTCTTT; CDR3 protein: CASSPTTTGMNTEAFF
J gene: TRBJ2-6; V gene: TRBV27; D gene: .; clone size: few; CDR3 DNA: TGTGCCAGCAGTCCGGGGGTTCTCCGGGCCAACGTCCTGACTTTC; CDR3 protein: CASSPGVLRANVLTF
J gene: TRBJ2-2; V gene: TRBV27; D gene: .; clone size: .; CDR3 DNA: TGTGCCAGCTCCCTAGTCCGGTCCTCCGGGGAGCTGTTTTTT; CDR3 protein: CASSLVRSSGELFF
J gene: TRBJ2-2; V gene: TRBV2; D gene: .; clone size: .; CDR3 DNA: TGTGCCAGCATACCAAGGGGGACAGGGGAGCTGTTTTTT; CDR3 protein: CASIPRGTGELFF
J gene: TRBJ1-4; V gene: TRBV19; D gene: .; clone size: once; CDR3 DNA: TGTGCCAGTACCCCACAGGGCCGTGCAACTAATGAAAAACTGTTTTTT; CDR3 protein: CASTPQGRATNEKLFF
J gene: TRBJ1-2; V gene: TRBV29-1; D gene: .; clone size: .; CDR3 DNA: TGCAGCGTTGAAGGGTCTAGGCATGGCTACACCTTC; CDR3 protein: CSVEGSRHGYTF
J gene: TRBJ1-1; V gene: TRBV5-6; D gene: TRBD1; clone size: .; CDR3 DNA: TGTGCCAGCAGCTTTACAGGGGCCACTGAAGCTTTCTTT; CDR3 protein: CASSFTGATEAFF
J gene: TRBJ2-1; V gene: TRBV7-2; D gene: .; clone size: .; CDR3 DNA: TGTGCCAGCAGCTTAGTGGCTAGCCGGTACAATGAGCAGTTCTTC; CDR3 protein: CASSLVASRYNEQFF
J gene: TRBJ2-2; V gene: TRBV5-4; D gene: TRBD2; clone size: .; CDR3 DNA: TGTGCCAGCGGTATCAAGACTAGCGGGAGGGCCACCGGGGAGCTGTTTTTT; CDR3 protein: CASGIKTSGRATGELFF
J gene: TRBJ1-2; V gene: TRBV30; D gene: TRBD1; clone size: .; CDR3 DNA: TGTGCCTGGACCCCTGCAGGGGGACTTGGCTACACCTTC; CDR3 protein: CAWTPAGGLGYTF
J gene: TRBJ2-2; V gene: TRBV6-6; D gene: TRBD2; clone size: .; CDR3 DNA: TGTGCCAGCAGTGACAGCGGGGGAACCGGGGAGCTGTTTTTT; CDR3 protein: CASSDSGGTGELFF
J gene: TRBJ2-2; V gene: TRBV6-5; D gene: TRBD2; clone size: .; CDR3 DNA: TGTGCCAGCAGTTACGTGGGAGGGGACACCGGGGAGCTGTTTTTT; CDR3 protein: CASSYVGGDTGELFF
J gene: TRBJ1-6; V gene: TRBV30; D gene: TRBD1; clone size: .; CDR3 DNA: TGTGCCTGGAGAGCAGGGGGATATAATTCACCCCTCCACTTT; CDR3 protein: CAWRAGGYNSPLHF
J gene: TRBJ1-1; V gene: TRBV6-5; D gene: .; clone size: .; CDR3 DNA: TGTGCCAGCAGTTACTCGCCACAGGCTATGAACACTGAAGCTTTCTTT; CDR3 protein: CASSYSPQAMNTEAFF
J gene: TRBJ2-7; V gene: TRBV7-6; D gene: TRBD2; clone size: once; CDR3 DNA: TGTGCCAGCAGCCAAGGACTAGCGGGAGTCTACGAGCAGTACTTC; CDR3 protein: CASSQGLAGVYEQYF
J gene: TRBJ1-3; V gene: TRBV6-6; D gene: TRBD1; clone size: few; CDR3 DNA: TGTGCCAGCAGCCACGACAGGGGCCTCTCTGGAAACACCATATATTTT; CDR3 protein: CASSHDRGLSGNTIYF
J gene: TRBJ1-3; V gene: TRBV30; D gene: .; clone size: .; CDR3 DNA: TGTGCCTGGAGAGACGGGTTTTCTGGAAACACCATATATTTT; CDR3 protein: CAWRDGFSGNTIYF
J gene: TRBJ2-5; V gene: TRBV2; D gene: .; clone size: .; CDR3 DNA: TGTGCCAGCAGTAATACAGGGCACCAAGAGACCCAGTACTTC; CDR3 protein: CASSNTGHQETQYF
J gene: TRBJ1-2; V gene: TRBV6-1; D gene: TRBD1; clone size: .; CDR3 DNA: TGTGCCAGCAGTGCCCACCTTACAGGGGTGCCTGGCTACACCTTC; CDR3 protein: CASSAHLTGVPGYTF
J gene: TRBJ2-5; V gene: TRBV9; D gene: TRBD1; clone size: .; CDR3 DNA: TGTGCCAGCAGCGAGACGACAGGGGGTTCGTTCACGCGGCAAGAGACCCAGTACTTC; CDR3 protein: CASSETTGGSFTRQETQYF
J gene: TRBJ1-2; V gene: TRBV6-5; D gene: TRBD1; clone size: .; CDR3 DNA: TGTGCCAGCAGTTCCCCGCGACAGGGGTTTGGCTACACCTTC; CDR3 protein: CASSSPRQGFGYTF
J gene: TRBJ1-2; V gene: TRBV19; D gene: .; clone size: .; CDR3 DNA: TGTGCCAGTAGTACCGTAAATGGACACCGCTATGGCTACACCTTC; CDR3 protein: CASSTVNGHRYGYTF
J gene: TRBJ2-2; V gene: TRBV28; D gene: .; clone size: .; CDR3 DNA: TGTGCCAGCAGTTCCAGGATAAAGGAGGTCTCCGGGGAGCTGTTTTTT; CDR3 protein: CASSSRIKEVSGELFF
J gene: TRBJ2-3; V gene: TRBV7-9; D gene: TRBD2; clone size: .; CDR3 DNA: TGTGCCAGCAGCGAAACCTCTAGCGGACGCACAGATACGCAGTATTTT; CDR3 protein: CASSETSSGRTDTQYF
J gene: TRBJ2-2; V gene: TRBV11-2; D gene: .; clone size: .; CDR3 DNA: TGTGCCAGCAGCTTAGAATACGGGGCCGGGGAGCTGTTTTTT; CDR3 protein: CASSLEYGAGELFF
J gene: TRBJ1-2; V gene: TRBV9; D gene: .; clone size: .; CDR3 DNA: TGTGCCAGCAGCGTAGGAGGACAGAGGGAGAACTATGGCTACACCTTC; CDR3 protein: CASSVGGQRENYGYTF
J gene: TRBJ2-3; V gene: TRBV15; D gene: TRBD2; clone size: .; CDR3 DNA: TGTGCCACCAGCAGAGATCGGACTAGCGGCACAGATACGCAGTATTTT; CDR3 protein: CATSRDRTSGTDTQYF